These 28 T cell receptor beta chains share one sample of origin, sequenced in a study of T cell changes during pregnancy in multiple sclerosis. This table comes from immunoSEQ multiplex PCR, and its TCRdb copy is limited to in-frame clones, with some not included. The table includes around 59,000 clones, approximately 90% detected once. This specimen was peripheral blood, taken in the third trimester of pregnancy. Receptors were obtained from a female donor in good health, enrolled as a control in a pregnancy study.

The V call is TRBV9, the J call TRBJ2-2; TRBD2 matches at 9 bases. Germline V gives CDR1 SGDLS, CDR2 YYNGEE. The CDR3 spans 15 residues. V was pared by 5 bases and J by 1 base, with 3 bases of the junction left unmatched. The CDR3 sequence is CASSRLAENTGELFF. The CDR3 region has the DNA TGTGCCAGCAGTCGACTAGCGGAGAACACCGGGGAGCTGTTTTTT.

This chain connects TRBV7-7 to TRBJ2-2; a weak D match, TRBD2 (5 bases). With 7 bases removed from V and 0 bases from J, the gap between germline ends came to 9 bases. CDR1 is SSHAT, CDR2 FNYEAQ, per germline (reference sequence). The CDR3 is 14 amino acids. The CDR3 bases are TGTGCCAGCACCTCTAGCCCGAACACCGGGGAGCTGTTTTTT. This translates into CASTSSPNTGELFF.

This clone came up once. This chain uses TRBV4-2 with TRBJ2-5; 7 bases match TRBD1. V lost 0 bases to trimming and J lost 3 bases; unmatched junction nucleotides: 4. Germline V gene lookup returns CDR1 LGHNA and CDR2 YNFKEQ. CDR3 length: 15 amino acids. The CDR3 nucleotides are TGTGCCAGCAGCCAAGACAGGGGGAGTGAAGAGACCCAGTACTTC. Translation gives CASSQDRGSEETQYF.

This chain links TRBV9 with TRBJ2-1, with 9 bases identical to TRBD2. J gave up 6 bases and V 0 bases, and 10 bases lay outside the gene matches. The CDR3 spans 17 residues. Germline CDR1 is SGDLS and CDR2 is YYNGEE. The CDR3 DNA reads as TGTGCCAGCAGCGTAGGGAGAAGCGGGGGGACCGCCAATGAGCAGTTCTTC. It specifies CASSVGRSGGTANEQFF.

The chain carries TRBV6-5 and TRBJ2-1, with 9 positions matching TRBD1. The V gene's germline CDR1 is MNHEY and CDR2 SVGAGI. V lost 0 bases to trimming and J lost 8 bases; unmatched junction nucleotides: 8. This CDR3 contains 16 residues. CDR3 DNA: TGTGCCAGCAGTTACTCGGGACAGGGACTTTCTGATGAGCAGTTCTTC. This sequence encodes CASSYSGQGLSDEQFF.

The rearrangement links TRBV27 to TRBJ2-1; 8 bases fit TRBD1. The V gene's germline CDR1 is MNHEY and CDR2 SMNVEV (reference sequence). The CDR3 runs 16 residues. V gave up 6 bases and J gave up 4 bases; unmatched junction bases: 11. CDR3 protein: CASRAHQGAPYNEQFF. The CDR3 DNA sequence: TGTGCCAGCAGGGCACATCAGGGGGCTCCATACAATGAGCAGTTCTTC.

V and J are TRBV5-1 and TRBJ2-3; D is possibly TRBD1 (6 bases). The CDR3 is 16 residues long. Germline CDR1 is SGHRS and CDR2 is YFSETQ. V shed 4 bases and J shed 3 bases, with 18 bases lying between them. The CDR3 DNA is TGCGCCAGCAGCCTGGACGCCGGACAGCCAACAGATACGCAGTATTTT. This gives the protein CASSLDAGQPTDTQYF.

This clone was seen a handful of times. The CDR3 spells CASDSSGNTIYF. As DNA, the CDR3 is TGTGCCAGTGACAGCTCTGGAAACACCATATATTTT. The genes are TRBV19 and TRBJ1-3; D possibly corresponds to TRBD1 (5 bases). V was cut by 8 bases and J by 0 bases, with 5 bases left in between. CDR1 and CDR2 (germline): LNHDA, SQIVND (reference sequence). This CDR3 region has 12 residues.

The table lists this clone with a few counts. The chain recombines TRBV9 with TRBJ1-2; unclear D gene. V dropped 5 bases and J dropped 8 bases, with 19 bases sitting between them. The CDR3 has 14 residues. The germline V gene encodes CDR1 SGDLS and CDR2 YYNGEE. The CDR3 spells CASSDGSGRMGYTF. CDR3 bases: TGTGCCAGCAGTGACGGCTCGGGGAGGATGGGCTACACCTTC.

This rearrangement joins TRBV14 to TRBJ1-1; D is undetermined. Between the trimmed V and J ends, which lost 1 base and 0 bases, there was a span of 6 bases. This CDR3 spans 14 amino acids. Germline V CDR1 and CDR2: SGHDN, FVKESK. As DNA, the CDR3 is TGTGCCAGCAGCCAAGGTCCTTTGAACACTGAAGCTTTCTTT. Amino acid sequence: CASSQGPLNTEAFF.

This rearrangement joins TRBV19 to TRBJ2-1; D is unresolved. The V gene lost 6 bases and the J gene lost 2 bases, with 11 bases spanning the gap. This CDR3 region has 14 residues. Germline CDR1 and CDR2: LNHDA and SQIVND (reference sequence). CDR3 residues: CASSPLGAYNEQFF. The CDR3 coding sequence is TGTGCCAGTAGCCCCTTAGGAGCCTACAATGAGCAGTTCTTC. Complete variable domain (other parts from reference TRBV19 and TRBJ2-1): DGGITQSPKYLFRKEGQNVTLSCEQNLNHDAMYWYRQDPGQGLRLIYYSQIVNDFQKGDIAEGYSVSREKKESFPLTVTSAQKNPTAFYLCASSPLGAYNEQFFGPGTRLTVL.

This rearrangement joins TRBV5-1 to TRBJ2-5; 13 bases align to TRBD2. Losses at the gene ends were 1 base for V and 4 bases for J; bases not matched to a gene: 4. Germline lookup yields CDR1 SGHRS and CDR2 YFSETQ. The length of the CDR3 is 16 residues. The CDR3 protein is CASSLTSGRAGETQYF. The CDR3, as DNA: TGCGCCAGCAGCTTGACTAGCGGGAGGGCCGGAGAGACCCAGTACTTC.

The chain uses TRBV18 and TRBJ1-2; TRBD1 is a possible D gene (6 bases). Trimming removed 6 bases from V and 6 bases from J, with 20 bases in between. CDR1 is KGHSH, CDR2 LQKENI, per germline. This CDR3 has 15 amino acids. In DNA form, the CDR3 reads TGTGCCAGCTCTACCCCAGGGGTCGATGTTAATGGCTACACCTTC. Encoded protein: CASSTPGVDVNGYTF.

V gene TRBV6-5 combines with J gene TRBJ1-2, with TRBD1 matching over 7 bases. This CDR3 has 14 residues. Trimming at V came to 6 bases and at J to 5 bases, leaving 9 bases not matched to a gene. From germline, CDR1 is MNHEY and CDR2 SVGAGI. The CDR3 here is CASSRQGIGYGYTF. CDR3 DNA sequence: TGTGCCAGCAGCCGACAGGGTATCGGGTATGGCTACACCTTC.

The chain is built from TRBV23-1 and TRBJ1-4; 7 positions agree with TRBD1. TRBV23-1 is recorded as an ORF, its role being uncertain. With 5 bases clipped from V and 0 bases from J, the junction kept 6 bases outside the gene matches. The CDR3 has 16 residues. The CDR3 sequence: CASSWGQHATNEKLFF. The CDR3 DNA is TGCGCCAGCAGTTGGGGACAGCATGCAACTAATGAAAAACTGTTTTTT.

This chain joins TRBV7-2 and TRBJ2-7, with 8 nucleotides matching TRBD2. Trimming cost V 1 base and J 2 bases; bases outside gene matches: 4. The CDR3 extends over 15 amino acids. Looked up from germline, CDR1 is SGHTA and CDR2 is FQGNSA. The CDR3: CASSLEGLGTYEQYF. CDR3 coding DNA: TGTGCCAGCAGCTTAGAGGGACTAGGAACCTACGAGCAGTACTTC.

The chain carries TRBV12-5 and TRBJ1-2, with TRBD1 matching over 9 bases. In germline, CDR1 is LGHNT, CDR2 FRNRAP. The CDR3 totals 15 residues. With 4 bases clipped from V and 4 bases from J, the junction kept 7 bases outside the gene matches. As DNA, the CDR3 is TGTGCTAGTGGTTCGGGGACAGGGCTCGCCTATGGCTACACCTTC. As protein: CASGSGTGLAYGYTF.

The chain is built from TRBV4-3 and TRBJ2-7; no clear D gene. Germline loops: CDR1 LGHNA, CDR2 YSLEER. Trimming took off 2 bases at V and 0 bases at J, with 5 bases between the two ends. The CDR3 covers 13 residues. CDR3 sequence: CASSQTVSYEQYF. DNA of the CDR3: TGCGCCAGCAGCCAAACAGTCTCCTACGAGCAGTACTTC.

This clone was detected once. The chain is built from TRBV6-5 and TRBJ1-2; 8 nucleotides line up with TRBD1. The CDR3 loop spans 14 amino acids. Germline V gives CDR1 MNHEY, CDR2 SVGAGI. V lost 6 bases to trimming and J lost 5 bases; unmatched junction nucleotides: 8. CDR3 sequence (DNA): TGTGCCAGCAGATCATACACAGGGGGTTATGGCTACACCTTC. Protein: CASRSYTGGYGYTF.

In DNA, the CDR3 is TGTGCCAGCAGCACCTACAGGGGGAAAGCTTATCCTGAAGCTTTCTTT. Translated: CASSTYRGKAYPEAFF. The chain employs TRBV11-2 and TRBJ1-1; TRBD1 aligns across 8 bases. Germline V gene data show CDR1 as SGHAT and CDR2 as FQNNGV. V lost 5 bases, J lost 6 bases, and 14 bases stayed unmatched. The CDR3 is made up of 16 amino acids.

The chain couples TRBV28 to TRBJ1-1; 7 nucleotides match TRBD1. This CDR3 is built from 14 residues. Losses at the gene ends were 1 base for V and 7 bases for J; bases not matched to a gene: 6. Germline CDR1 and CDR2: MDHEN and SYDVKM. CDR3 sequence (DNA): TGTGCCAGCAGTTTATTAAGGGGGCGTAGTGAAGCTTTCTTT. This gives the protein CASSLLRGRSEAFF.

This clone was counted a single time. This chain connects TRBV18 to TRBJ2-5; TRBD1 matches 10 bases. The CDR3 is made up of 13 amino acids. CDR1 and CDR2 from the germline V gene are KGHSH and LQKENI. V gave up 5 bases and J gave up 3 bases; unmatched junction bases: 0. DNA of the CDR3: TGTGCCAGCTCAGGGACAGGGGAAGAGACCCAGTACTTC. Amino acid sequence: CASSGTGEETQYF.

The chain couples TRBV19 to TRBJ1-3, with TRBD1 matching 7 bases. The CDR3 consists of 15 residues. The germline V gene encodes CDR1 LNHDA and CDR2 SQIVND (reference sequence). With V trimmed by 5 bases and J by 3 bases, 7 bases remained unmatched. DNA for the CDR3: TGTGCCAGTAGTCTGGGACAGACGGTTGGAAACACCATATATTTT. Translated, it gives CASSLGQTVGNTIYF.

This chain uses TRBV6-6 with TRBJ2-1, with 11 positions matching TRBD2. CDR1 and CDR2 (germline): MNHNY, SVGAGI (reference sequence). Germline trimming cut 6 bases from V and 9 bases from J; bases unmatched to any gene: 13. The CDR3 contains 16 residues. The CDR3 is CASRSPLAGGPIEQFF. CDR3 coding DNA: TGTGCCAGCAGATCCCCGTTAGCGGGGGGGCCCATTGAGCAGTTCTTC.

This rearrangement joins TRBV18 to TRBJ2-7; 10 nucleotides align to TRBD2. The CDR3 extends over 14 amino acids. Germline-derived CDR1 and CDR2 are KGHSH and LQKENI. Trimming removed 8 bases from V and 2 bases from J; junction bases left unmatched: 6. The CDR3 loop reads CASTKREGPYEQYF. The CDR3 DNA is TGTGCCAGCACCAAGCGGGAGGGCCCCTACGAGCAGTACTTC.

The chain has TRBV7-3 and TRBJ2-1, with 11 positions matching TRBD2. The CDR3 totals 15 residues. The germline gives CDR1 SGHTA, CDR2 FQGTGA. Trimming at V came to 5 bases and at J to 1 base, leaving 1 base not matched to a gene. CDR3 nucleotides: TGTGCCAGCAGCCCTAGCGGGGGGTCCTACAATGAGCAGTTCTTC. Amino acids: CASSPSGGSYNEQFF.

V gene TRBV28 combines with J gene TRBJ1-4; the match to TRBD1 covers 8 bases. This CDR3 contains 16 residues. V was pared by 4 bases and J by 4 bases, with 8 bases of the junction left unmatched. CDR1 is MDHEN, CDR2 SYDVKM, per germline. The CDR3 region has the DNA TGTGCCAGCAGTTCGATTTCAGGGGGCCGTAATGAAAAACTGTTTTTT. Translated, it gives CASSSISGGRNEKLFF. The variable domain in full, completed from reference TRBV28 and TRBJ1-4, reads DVKVTQSSRYLVKRTGEKVFLECVQDMDHENMFWYRQDPGLGLRLIYFSYDVKMKEKGDIPEGYSVSREKKERFSLILESASTNQTSMYLCASSSISGGRNEKLFFGSGTQLSVL.

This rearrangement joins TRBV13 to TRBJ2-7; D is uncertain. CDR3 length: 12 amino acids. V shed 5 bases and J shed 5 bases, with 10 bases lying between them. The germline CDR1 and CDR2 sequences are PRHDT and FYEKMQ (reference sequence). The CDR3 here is CASSSRSHEQYF. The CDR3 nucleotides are TGTGCCAGCAGCAGCCGGTCCCACGAGCAGTACTTC.